The 31 T cell receptor beta chains listed next were all sequenced from one sample in a study of blood T cell repertoires in COVID-19. Profiled with immunoSEQ multiplex PCR; TCRdb holds only in-frame clones, not every one. The sample holds some 200,000 clones; about nine tenths are singletons and the top ten take more than 4.5%. The sample consisted of peripheral blood. These receptors all come from a woman aged 40 to 50 with acute or convalescent COVID-19.

The V and J genes are TRBV25-1 and TRBJ1-2, with unresolved D. This CDR3 contains 15 residues. Germline values: CDR1 MGHDK, CDR2 SYGVNS. V lost 0 bases and J lost 4, with 12 bases in between. CDR3: CASSEYKSGSYGYTF. CDR3 coding DNA: TGTGCCAGCAGTGAATATAAATCTGGCAGCTATGGCTACACCTTC.

The V gene is TRBV18, the J gene TRBJ1-1; TRBD1 matches 7 bases. Losses at the gene ends were 0 bases for V and 0 bases for J; bases not matched to a gene: 10. This CDR3 is built from 18 residues. Looked up from germline, CDR1 is KGHSH and CDR2 is LQKENI. This CDR3 reads CASSPPERGQALNTEAFF. The CDR3 DNA reads as TGTGCCAGCTCACCACCGGAGCGCGGACAGGCCTTGAACACTGAAGCTTTCTTT.

The rearrangement uses TRBV3-1 (or the pseudogene TRBV3-2) and TRBJ2-7; TRBD2 aligns across 9 bases. Germline V lookup: CDR1 LGHDT, CDR2 YNNKEL (reference sequence). This CDR3 has 16 residues. Losses at the gene ends were 7 bases for V and 1 base for J; bases not matched to a gene: 11. This CDR3 reads CASKVSGGSTSYEQYV. The CDR3 DNA sequence: TGTGCCAGCAAGGTGAGCGGGGGGTCAACTTCCTACGAGCAGTACGTC.

V usage is TRBV5-4 and J usage is TRBJ2-2; the D gene is possibly TRBD1 (6 bases). This CDR3 is built from 14 residues. Deletions cut 0 bases from V and 6 bases from J, with 9 bases between. Looked up from germline, CDR1 is SGHNT and CDR2 is YYREEE (reference sequence). DNA for the CDR3: TGTGCCAGCAGCTTGGTTCAGGGGCCCGGGGAGCTGTTTTTT. Its translation is CASSLVQGPGELFF. The full variable domain, in which reference TRBV5-4 and TRBJ2-2 provide the parts outside the CDR3, is ETGVTQSPTHLIKTRGQQVTLRCSSQSGHNTVSWYQQALGQGPQFIFQYYREEENGRGNFPPRFSGLQFPNYSSELNVNALELDDSALYLCASSLVQGPGELFFGEGSRLTVL.

In its sample, this clone was seen once. V is TRBV10-3 and J is TRBJ1-2; a possible D gene is TRBD1 (5 bases). Germline V gives CDR1 ENHRY, CDR2 SYGVKD. The V and J ends lost 3 bases and 0 bases respectively, with 8 bases between them. The CDR3 extends over 14 amino acids. CDR3 nucleotide sequence: TGTGCCATCAGTGACAGGGTGGCTAACTATGGCTACACCTTC. Its translation is CAISDRVANYGYTF.

The chain couples TRBV18 to TRBJ2-5, with D perhaps TRBD2 (6 bases). V lost 4 bases to trimming and J lost 1 base, with 13 bases between them. Germline V CDR1 and CDR2: KGHSH, LQKENI. This CDR3 spans 15 amino acids. The CDR3 is CASSQTLGGQETQYF. In DNA, the CDR3 is TGTGCCAGCTCACAAACCCTCGGGGGCCAAGAGACCCAGTACTTC.

This chain connects TRBV18 to TRBJ2-4; the match to TRBD2 covers 14 bases. The CDR3 extends over 19 amino acids. The trim removed 3 bases at V and 0 bases at J, leaving 7 bases unmatched. Per the germline V gene, CDR1 is KGHSH and CDR2 is LQKENI. In DNA, the CDR3 is TGTGCCAGCTCACCGCCGACTAGCGGGGGGGGATTAGCCAAAAACATTCAGTACTTC. This gives the protein CASSPPTSGGGLAKNIQYF.

The chain recombines TRBV24-1 with TRBJ2-5, with TRBD1 matching over 10 bases. The CDR3 loop spans 12 amino acids. V lost 9 bases and J lost 4; bases outside the gene matches: 1. Per the germline V gene, CDR1 is KGHDR and CDR2 is SFDVKD. CDR3 DNA sequence: TGTGCCACCGGGGACAGGGGAGAGACCCAGTACTTC. This codes for CATGDRGETQYF.

The chain recombines TRBV6-2 or TRBV6-3 with TRBJ1-1, with 7 bases fitting TRBD1. Germline assignment: CDR1 MNHEY and CDR2 SVGEGT. This CDR3 is built from 15 residues. Trimming at V came to 2 bases and at J to 1 base, leaving 4 bases not matched to a gene. This chain's CDR3 is CASSYRRQGNTEAFF. The CDR3, as DNA: TGTGCCAGCAGTTACCGGAGACAGGGGAACACTGAAGCTTTCTTT.

The CDR3 loop is CASSARGNTIYF. The DNA of the CDR3 is TGTGCCAGCAGCGCCCGGGGAAACACCATATATTTT. This sequence joins TRBV9 and TRBJ1-3; D not certain. Germline V gene sequence: CDR1 SGDLS, CDR2 YYNGEE. V dropped 3 bases and J dropped 4 bases, with 5 bases sitting between them. This CDR3 is built from 12 residues.

The chain employs TRBV5-6 and TRBJ1-6; D possibly corresponds to TRBD1 (5 bases). Germline loops: CDR1 SGHDT, CDR2 YYEEEE. There are 16 residues in the CDR3. Trimming took 0 bases from V and 5 from J, leaving 12 bases between them. This CDR3 reads CASSLAAGPNNSPLHF. For the CDR3, the DNA is TGTGCCAGCAGCTTGGCCGCAGGGCCCAATAATTCACCCCTCCACTTT. The full variable domain, its missing parts supplied by reference TRBV5-6 and TRBJ1-6, is DAGVTQSPTHLIKTRGQQVTLRCSPKSGHDTVSWYQQALGQGPQFIFQYYEEEERQRGNFPDRFSGHQFPNYSSELNVNALLLGDSALYLCASSLAAGPNNSPLHFGNGTRLTVT.

V and J are TRBV2 and TRBJ1-6; tentatively, D is TRBD1 (5 bases). The ends were cut back, 2 bases at V and 8 bases at J, with 10 bases in the middle. Germline CDR1 SNHLY, CDR2 FYNNEI. The CDR3 contains 14 residues. This CDR3 is CASSESGGDSPLHF. The CDR3 DNA follows: TGTGCCAGCAGTGAAAGTGGGGGGGATTCACCCCTCCACTTT.

This clone was observed once. V usage is TRBV5-4 and J usage is TRBJ2-5; D ambiguous. This CDR3 spans 13 amino acids. Germline CDR1 SGHNT, CDR2 YYREEE (reference sequence). Between the trimmed V and J ends, which lost 0 bases and 4 bases, there was a span of 7 bases. The CDR3 sequence: CASSLERVETQYF. CDR3 DNA sequence: TGTGCCAGCAGCTTGGAACGGGTAGAGACCCAGTACTTC.

J is TRBJ1-4 and V is TRBV6-5, with 7 bases lining up with TRBD1. This CDR3 spans 15 amino acids. CDR1 and CDR2 (germline): MNHEY, SVGAGI. V trimming: 6 bases; J trimming: 8 bases; junction bases outside the gene matches: 12. CDR3 protein: CASRANRGGREKLFF. CDR3 DNA: TGTGCCAGCAGGGCTAACAGGGGTGGTAGGGAAAAACTGTTTTTT.

This clone was counted once. This chain joins TRBV18 and TRBJ2-5; 14 bases map to TRBD2. CDR1 is KGHSH and CDR2 is LQKENI in the germline V gene. The CDR3 runs to 19 residues. V trimming: 3 bases; J trimming: 5 bases; junction bases outside the gene matches: 14. The CDR3 region has the DNA TGTGCCAGCTCACCCCTCGCTAAGACTAGCGGGGGGGCCTGGGAGACCCAGTACTTC. Translated: CASSPLAKTSGGAWETQYF.

This sequence joins TRBV2 and TRBJ2-7, with D tentatively TRBD2 (5 bases). The V and J ends lost 6 bases and 4 bases respectively, with 16 bases between them. The CDR3 covers 14 residues. CDR1 and CDR2 (germline): SNHLY, FYNNEI. This CDR3 reads CASSAGKGRYEQYV. The CDR3 DNA is TGTGCCAGCAGCGCCGGGAAGGGAAGGTACGAGCAGTACGTC.

This chain uses TRBV28 with TRBJ1-5; tentative D call: TRBD1 (6 bases). The length of the CDR3 is 14 residues. V was pared by 6 bases and J by 7 bases, with 16 bases between. Germline-derived CDR1 and CDR2 are MDHEN and SYDVKM. CDR3 nucleotides: TGTGCCAGCAGGCTAAGCGGGGGCGGGCAGCCCCAGCATTTT. It translates to CASRLSGGGQPQHF. The full variable domain, its missing parts supplied by reference TRBV28 and TRBJ1-5, is DVKVTQSSRYLVKRTGEKVFLECVQDMDHENMFWYRQDPGLGLRLIYFSYDVKMKEKGDIPEGYSVSREKKERFSLILESASTNQTSMYLCASRLSGGGQPQHFGDGTRLSIL.

V is TRBV5-1 and J is TRBJ2-2, with 9 bases fitting TRBD1. The CDR3 loop spans 14 amino acids. After removal of 3 bases from V and 5 bases from J, the junction contained 2 bases not matched to a gene. Germline lookup yields CDR1 SGHRS and CDR2 YFSETQ. The chain's CDR3 is CASSWDRETGELFF. Here the CDR3 DNA reads TGCGCCAGCAGCTGGGACAGGGAAACCGGGGAGCTGTTTTTT.

This rearrangement joins TRBV9 to TRBJ2-1; 11 nucleotides match TRBD2. From germline, CDR1 is SGDLS and CDR2 YYNGEE. Losses at the gene ends were 2 bases for V and 3 bases for J; bases not matched to a gene: 4. The CDR3 extends over 16 amino acids. The CDR3 nucleotides read TGTGCCAGCAGCGTCCTTAGCGGGGGGGTCTACAATGAGCAGTTCTTC. Protein product: CASSVLSGGVYNEQFF.

This rearrangement joins TRBV7-8 to TRBJ1-5; TRBD1 matches 12 bases. CDR3 size: 21 residues. Trimming cost V 1 base and J 7 bases; bases outside gene matches: 20. Germline loops: CDR1 SGHVS, CDR2 FQNEAQ. DNA for the CDR3: TGTGCCAGCAGCTTAGAGAAGAACCGGGACAGGGGGCCCGTCCGAGAACAGCCCCAGCATTTT. This encodes CASSLEKNRDRGPVREQPQHF. Using reference TRBV7-8 and TRBJ1-5 for the parts outside the CDR3, the full variable domain is GAGVSQSPRYKVAKRGQDVALRCDPISGHVSLFWYQQALGQGPEFLTYFQNEAQLDKSGLPSDRFFAERPEGSVSTLKIQRTQQEDSAVYLCASSLEKNRDRGPVREQPQHFGDGTRLSIL.

The V call is TRBV5-1, the J call TRBJ2-2; TRBD1 might be the D (6 bases). The CDR3 length is 16 residues. With 2 bases removed from V and 3 bases from J, the gap between germline ends came to 14 bases. Germline CDR1 and CDR2: SGHRS and YFSETQ. The CDR3 DNA reads as TGCGCCAGCAGCTTCCTCATGGGGGCCGACACCGGGGAGCTGTTTTTT. Its translation is CASSFLMGADTGELFF.

This clone appeared once. In the same sample, other DNA sequences code for this CDR3. The chain uses TRBV12-3 or TRBV12-4 and TRBJ2-3; D perhaps matches TRBD1 (6 bases). Trimming shortened V by 3 bases and J by 6 bases, and 10 bases separated the two germline ends. The length of the CDR3 is 13 residues. CDR3 nucleotides: TGTGCCAGCAGTTTCCAGGGGTCGGATACGCAGTATTTT. It yields the protein CASSFQGSDTQYF.

This rearrangement joins TRBV6-1 to TRBJ1-5, with 7 positions matching TRBD1. The CDR3 is 17 residues long. Germline V gene sequence: CDR1 MNHNS, CDR2 SASEGT. V lost 2 bases, J lost 8 bases, and 15 bases stayed unmatched. The CDR3 bases are TGTGCCAGCAGTGAAAGGAAAGGGGGCGCGGGTCAGAAGCCCCAGCATTTT. This gives the protein CASSERKGGAGQKPQHF.

DNA for the CDR3: TGTGCCAGCAGTGACCCGGGACTAGCGGGCGGGAAGCAGTTCTTC. Translated: CASSDPGLAGGKQFF. This rearrangement joins TRBV6-4 to TRBJ2-1; 12 bases match TRBD2. CDR1 and CDR2 (germline): MRHNA, SNTAGT. The CDR3 is 15 residues long. The junction had 7 bases not matched to a gene; V was cut back by 2 bases and J by 11 bases.

This clone was counted once. The chain links TRBV29-1 to TRBJ1-1; D is uncertain. Germline V gene lookup returns CDR1 SQVTM and CDR2 ANQGSEA. CDR3 length: 12 amino acids. The ends were cut back, 7 bases at V and 5 bases at J, with 14 bases in the middle. CDR3 DNA sequence: TGCAGCGGTTCCTTCCCGGGAACTGAAGCTTTCTTT. This codes for CSGSFPGTEAFF.

The chain carries TRBV11-2 and TRBJ1-2, with no clear D. V was shortened by 7 bases and J by 3 bases, with 12 bases between the two germline ends. This CDR3 comprises 13 residues. Per germline, CDR1 SGHAT and CDR2 FQNNGV. In DNA form, the CDR3 reads TGTGCCAGCACCGCTTGGGAGGACTATGGCTACACCTTC. It translates to CASTAWEDYGYTF.

This clone was counted a single time. The rearrangement joins TRBV2 to TRBJ1-2; D is perhaps TRBD1 (5 bases). The CDR3 covers 12 residues. Germline V gene sequence: CDR1 SNHLY, CDR2 FYNNEI. V was clipped by 11 bases and J by 8 bases, with 18 bases between them. CDR3 amino acids: CAGRKDNGGYTF. The CDR3 DNA is TGTGCCGGTAGAAAGGACAACGGGGGCTACACCTTC.

The CDR3 region is CASSQGYIGGTYGYTF. CDR3 sequence (DNA): TGTGCCAGCAGCCAAGGTTATATCGGGGGAACCTATGGCTACACCTTC. This rearrangement joins TRBV4-2 to TRBJ1-2, with D tentatively TRBD1 (5 bases). The CDR3 covers 16 residues. In germline, CDR1 is LGHNA, CDR2 YNFKEQ. Trimming left V 1 base short and J 4 bases short, with 16 bases between.

V gene TRBV6-1 combines with J gene TRBJ2-7, with 8 positions matching TRBD1. The CDR3 has 14 residues. Germline V gives CDR1 MNHNS, CDR2 SASEGT. The V segment lost 3 bases and the J segment 5 bases; nucleotides outside the gene matches: 6. CDR3 sequence (DNA): TGTGCCAGCAGTGATCCGGGACAGGTCGACGAGCAGTACGTC. Translating gives CASSDPGQVDEQYV.

V is TRBV27 and J is TRBJ1-2; TRBD1 matches 10 bases. This CDR3 has 17 amino acids. Per the germline V gene, CDR1 is MNHEY and CDR2 is SMNVEV (reference sequence). V dropped 6 bases and J dropped 3; count of bases not matched to a gene: 13. The CDR3, as DNA: TGTGCCAGCAGCCAGACAGGGGGCGTGAGGCTCTACTATGGCTACACCTTC. Protein: CASSQTGGVRLYYGYTF.

The chain employs TRBV10-1 and TRBJ2-3, with TRBD2 matching 12 bases. Trimming took 6 bases from V and 2 from J; bases not matched to a gene: 9. The CDR3 spans 17 residues. Germline CDR1 and CDR2: WNHNN and SYGVQD (reference sequence). CDR3 DNA: TGCGCCAGCAGCCATTCCACTAGCGGGGGGATCACAGATACGCAGTATTTT. Translated: CASSHSTSGGITDTQYF.